Below are 26 T cell receptor beta chains sequenced from a single sample in a study of cytotoxic CD8 clonotypes in ibrutinib-treated CLL. Clones were sequenced by immunoSEQ multiplex PCR, and TCRdb holds only the in-frame ones, with some missing. This table has roughly 150,000 clones, roughly 84% appearing once. The sample here was PBMCs, taken at disease progression, from a patient treated with ibrutinib. These TCRs come from a human donor with chronic lymphocytic leukemia.

The chain uses TRBV14 and TRBJ2-1, with 10 bases that match TRBD2. The CDR3 is made up of 15 amino acids. Per germline, CDR1 SGHDN and CDR2 FVKESK. Germline trimming cut 4 bases from V and 7 bases from J; bases unmatched to any gene: 7. CDR3 sequence: CASSPPPSGRNEQFF. CDR3 nucleotide sequence: TGTGCCAGCAGCCCTCCTCCTAGCGGGAGAAATGAGCAGTTCTTC.

This rearrangement joins TRBV6-5 to TRBJ1-2, with a possible D match to TRBD1 (5 bases). From germline, CDR1 is MNHEY and CDR2 SVGAGI. The CDR3 is 13 residues long. V was trimmed by 7 bases and J by 3 bases, leaving 12 bases between them. CDR3 DNA: TGTGCCAGCAAGATGGGGCCGGACTATGGCTACACCTTC. It yields the protein CASKMGPDYGYTF.

This chain links TRBV7-9 with TRBJ1-4; D gene unclear. V was clipped by 2 bases and J by 11 bases, with 18 bases between them. CDR3 length equals 15 residues. Per germline, CDR1 SEHNR and CDR2 FQNEAQ (reference sequence). The CDR3 coding sequence is TGTGCCAGCAGCTTAACTTCGGGGATAGGTCAGAAACTGTTTTTT. Amino acids: CASSLTSGIGQKLFF.

The chain carries TRBV5-1 and TRBJ2-7, with TRBD1 matching 11 bases. This CDR3 comprises 17 residues. Losses at the gene ends were 0 bases for V and 3 bases for J; bases not matched to a gene: 8. Germline assignment: CDR1 SGHRS and CDR2 YFSETQ. The CDR3 region is CASSLARGTGGYYEQYF. The CDR3 nucleotides are TGCGCCAGCAGCTTGGCCAGAGGGACAGGGGGATACTACGAGCAGTACTTC.

This clone was detected a few times. The V call is TRBV6-7, the J call TRBJ1-4, with a possible D match to TRBD1 (6 bases). Being an ORF, TRBV6-7 has a function that is uncertain. Trimming took off 2 bases at V and 8 bases at J, with 15 bases between the two ends. The CDR3 runs 15 residues. CDR3 in DNA: TGTGCCAGCAGTTACGTTGGGGGCGCGAGGGAAAAACTGTTTTTT. Translating it yields CASSYVGGAREKLFF.

The J gene is TRBJ2-6, the V gene TRBV19; TRBD1 aligns across 8 bases. The CDR3 extends over 18 amino acids. The ends lost 7 bases at V and 2 bases at J; junction bases unmatched: 13. Germline values: CDR1 LNHDA, CDR2 SQIVND (reference sequence). The CDR3 sequence: CASTTGKATGAGANVLTF. The CDR3 coding sequence is TGTGCCAGTACCACGGGGAAGGCGACAGGGGCTGGGGCCAACGTCCTGACTTTC.

V usage is TRBV6-5 and J usage is TRBJ2-7; weak D call: TRBD2 (5 bases). From germline, CDR1 is MNHEY and CDR2 SVGAGI. The V and J ends lost 5 bases and 5 bases respectively, with 19 bases between them. The CDR3 sequence is 15 residues long. The CDR3 here is CASSRAGPGLDEQYF. The CDR3 bases are TGTGCCAGCAGTCGCGCAGGCCCGGGATTAGACGAGCAGTACTTC.

CDR3 bases: TGTGCCAGCAGTGACTTCCCTCGATGGGGGGGAGCCAAAAACATTCAGTACTTC. Its protein product is CASSDFPRWGGAKNIQYF. The chain is built from TRBV6-1 and TRBJ2-4; 7 positions match TRBD2. V lost 3 bases to trimming and J lost 0 bases; unmatched junction nucleotides: 11. The CDR3 has 18 residues. The germline V gene encodes CDR1 MNHNS and CDR2 SASEGT.

V usage is TRBV19 and J usage is TRBJ2-7, with D possibly matching TRBD2 (6 bases). Germline-derived CDR1 and CDR2 are LNHDA and SQIVND (reference sequence). The CDR3 totals 19 residues. Trimming shortened V by 0 bases and J by 3 bases, and 24 bases separated the two germline ends. CDR3 nucleotides: TGTGCCAGTAGTATAGATCGTACTATAGGCGGGACGTCGGACTACGAGCAGTACTTC. This gives the protein CASSIDRTIGGTSDYEQYF.

V usage is TRBV15 and J usage is TRBJ2-2; a possible D gene is TRBD1 (5 bases). From germline, CDR1 is LNHNV and CDR2 YYDKDF (reference sequence). Trimming took 0 bases from V and 5 from J, leaving 16 bases between them. The length of the CDR3 is 17 residues. The CDR3 here is CATSRDRRVLGTGELFF. As DNA, the CDR3 is TGTGCCACCAGCAGAGATCGCAGGGTACTGGGAACCGGGGAGCTGTTTTTT.

The genes are TRBV7-6 and TRBJ1-2; D may be TRBD1 (5 bases). Germline CDR1 reads SGHVS; CDR2 reads FNYEAQ. V dropped 1 base and J dropped 1 base, with 13 bases sitting between them. This CDR3 has 16 residues. The CDR3 region has the DNA TGTGCCAGCAGCTTAGAAATCGGGACTTTTAACTATGGCTACACCTTC. This translates into CASSLEIGTFNYGYTF.

This clone was observed a single time. The V gene is TRBV7-9, the J gene TRBJ1-1, with D possibly being TRBD1 (5 bases). Germline loops: CDR1 SEHNR, CDR2 FQNEAQ (reference sequence). The germline V and J ends were trimmed by 0 bases and 1 base, with 9 bases remaining between them. This CDR3 comprises 15 residues. In DNA form, the CDR3 reads TGTGCCAGCAGCTTAGCGGCAGGGAAGAACACTGAAGCTTTCTTT. Translating it yields CASSLAAGKNTEAFF.

The DNA of the CDR3 is TGTGCCAGCAGCTTAGGGTACCAGGCAGATACGCAGTATTTT. Protein: CASSLGYQADTQYF. The chain joins TRBV11-2 to TRBJ2-3; D is unresolved. From germline, CDR1 is SGHAT and CDR2 FQNNGV. Trimming stripped 1 base from V and 4 bases from J, with 9 bases between. CDR3 length equals 14 residues.

The rearrangement joins TRBV27 to TRBJ2-7; TRBD2 matches at 11 bases. The CDR3 is 15 amino acids. V lost 6 bases, J lost 6 bases, and 10 bases stayed unmatched. Germline V lookup: CDR1 MNHEY, CDR2 SMNVEV (reference sequence). The DNA of the CDR3 is TGTGCCAGCAGCCTCAAACTAGCGGGAGTGGGCGAGCAGTACTTC. Its protein is CASSLKLAGVGEQYF.

The V call is TRBV6-6, the J call TRBJ2-3; D ambiguous. Per germline, CDR1 MNHNY and CDR2 SVGAGI (reference sequence). The CDR3 is 13 amino acids. The V gene lost 2 bases and the J gene lost 2 bases, with 5 bases spanning the gap. The CDR3 DNA is TGTGCCAGCAGTTACGATGCCACAGATACGCAGTATTTT. Translating gives CASSYDATDTQYF.

V and J are TRBV7-9 and TRBJ2-3, with D possibly being TRBD2 (6 bases). CDR1 is SEHNR, CDR2 FQNEAQ, per germline (reference sequence). The CDR3 spans 18 residues. Trimming pared 1 base from V and 3 bases from J, leaving 20 bases between. This chain's CDR3 is CASSLGSHAGPGTDTQYF. The CDR3 DNA reads as TGTGCCAGCAGCTTAGGTTCACATGCGGGGCCTGGAACAGATACGCAGTATTTT. Combining the CDR3 with reference TRBV7-9 and TRBJ2-3 gives the whole variable domain DTGVSQNPRHKITKRGQNVTFRCDPISEHNRLYWYRQTLGQGPEFLTYFQNEAQLEKSRLLSDRFSAERPKGSFSTLEIQRTEQGDSAMYLCASSLGSHAGPGTDTQYFGPGTRLTVL.

This clone has a single count. The chain joins TRBV4-2 to TRBJ2-5; D uncertain. The CDR3 is made up of 16 amino acids. From germline, CDR1 is LGHNA and CDR2 YNFKEQ. Trimming removed 0 bases from V and 5 bases from J, with 16 bases in between. The chain's CDR3 is CASSQDRSGHTETQYF. The CDR3 DNA sequence: TGTGCCAGCAGCCAAGATCGGTCGGGTCACACGGAGACCCAGTACTTC.

The rearrangement links TRBV29-1 to TRBJ1-2; no clear D. The CDR3 is 12 amino acids. V lost 8 bases and J 8 bases, leaving 18 bases between the germline ends. Germline V lookup: CDR1 SQVTM, CDR2 ANQGSEA. This chain's CDR3 is CSTDQTGGGYTF. The CDR3 DNA follows: TGCAGCACCGACCAGACGGGCGGGGGCTACACCTTC. The full variable domain, its missing parts supplied by reference TRBV29-1 and TRBJ1-2, is SAVISQKPSRDICQRGTSLTIQCQVDSQVTMMFWYRQQPGQSLTLIATANQGSEATYESGFVIDKFPISRPNLTFSTLTVSNMSPEDSSIYLCSTDQTGGGYTFGSGTRLTVV.

In this sample, this clone turned up a few times. The chain is built from TRBV7-6 and TRBJ2-7; possibly TRBD1 for D (6 bases). V was clipped by 5 bases and J by 1 base, with 15 bases between them. This CDR3 has 15 amino acids. The germline gives CDR1 SGHVS, CDR2 FNYEAQ. CDR3 in amino acids: CASSQGPPESYEQYF. CDR3 nucleotides: TGTGCCAGCAGCCAGGGGCCGCCCGAGTCCTACGAGCAGTACTTC.

The chain is built from TRBV5-1 and TRBJ2-1; 10 bases line up with TRBD1. The CDR3 is made up of 15 amino acids. V lost 8 bases to trimming and J lost 4 bases; unmatched junction nucleotides: 9. Germline V lookup: CDR1 SGHRS, CDR2 YFSETQ. CDR3 sequence (DNA): TGCGCCAGTAGAGCCGGGACAGGGGCTTACAATGAGCAGTTCTTC. This sequence encodes CASRAGTGAYNEQFF.

V and J are TRBV4-1 and TRBJ2-5; a possible D gene is TRBD2 (6 bases). The J call may be wrong; the DNA end is better matched by TRBJ2-7. The germline V gene encodes CDR1 MGHRA and CDR2 YSYEKL. This CDR3 is built from 16 residues. The CDR3 spells CASSQEGTGRSYEQYF. The CDR3 coding sequence is TGCGCCAGCAGCCAAGAGGGGACGGGGAGGTCCTACGAGCAGTACTTC.

This clone was counted between two and nine times. The chain employs TRBV10-2 and TRBJ2-3; D may be TRBD2 (5 bases). Germline V gene lookup returns CDR1 WSHSY and CDR2 SAAADI. CDR3 size: 15 residues. V was clipped by 2 bases and J by 2 bases, with 11 bases between them. The chain's CDR3 is CASSETRLNTDTQYF. DNA of the CDR3: TGCGCCAGCAGTGAGACTAGGCTGAACACAGATACGCAGTATTTT.

The V gene is TRBV4-2, the J gene TRBJ2-1; D is possibly TRBD1 or TRBD2 (6 bases each). CDR1 is LGHNA, CDR2 YNFKEQ, per germline. The CDR3 is 19 residues long. Trimming shortened V by 0 bases and J by 5 bases, and 23 bases separated the two germline ends. CDR3 sequence reads: CASSQDSGALAGRNNEQFF. The CDR3 DNA reads TGTGCCAGCAGCCAAGACTCGGGGGCTTTGGCAGGTCGAAACAATGAGCAGTTCTTC.

This clone was counted once. The chain couples TRBV30 to TRBJ1-2; possibly TRBD1 for D (6 bases). Germline V lookup: CDR1 GTSNPN, CDR2 SVGIG (reference sequence). The CDR3 consists of 16 residues. Deletions cut 2 bases from V and 6 bases from J, with 22 bases between. CDR3 region: CAWSTLLGWGLNGYTF. The CDR3 DNA reads TGTGCCTGGAGTACCCTCCTAGGGTGGGGGCTGAATGGCTACACCTTC.

The V gene is TRBV21-1, the J gene TRBJ2-7; TRBD2 was called by the table and not checked on the DNA. TRBV21-1 is listed as a pseudogene. The CDR3 contains 16 residues. The chain's CDR3 is CASRSKQAGASYEQYF. CDR3 coding DNA: TGTGCCAGCAGGTCGAAACAAGCGGGGGCCTCTTACGAGCAGTACTTC.

The chain couples TRBV7-9 to TRBJ1-5; 10 bases align to TRBD1. V shed 5 bases and J 0 bases; nucleotides not matched to a gene: 10. This CDR3 is built from 18 residues. Looked up from germline, CDR1 is SEHNR and CDR2 is FQNEAQ (reference sequence). CDR3 loop: CASSLWTGGAFSNQPQHF. CDR3 bases: TGTGCCAGCAGCCTATGGACAGGGGGGGCTTTTAGCAATCAGCCCCAGCATTTT.